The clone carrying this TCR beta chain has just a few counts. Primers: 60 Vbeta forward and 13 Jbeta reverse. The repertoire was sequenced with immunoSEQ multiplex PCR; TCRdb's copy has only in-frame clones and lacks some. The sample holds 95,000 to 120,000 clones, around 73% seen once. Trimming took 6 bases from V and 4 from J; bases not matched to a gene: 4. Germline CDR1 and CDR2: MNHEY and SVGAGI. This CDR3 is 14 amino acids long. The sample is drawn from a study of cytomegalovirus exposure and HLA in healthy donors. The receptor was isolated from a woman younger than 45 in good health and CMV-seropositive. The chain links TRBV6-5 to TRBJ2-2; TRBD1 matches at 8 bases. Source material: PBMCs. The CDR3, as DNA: TGTGCCAGCAGCTCCAGGGGGCTCACCGGGGAGCTGTTTTTT. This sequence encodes CASSSRGLTGELFF.